This TCR beta chain originates from a study of post-analysis software for immune sequencing data. The study, taken as a whole, reports: Controls significantly exceeded multiple sclerosis patients in normalized Chao1 diversity. With F measure, samples from one preparation batch clustered together strongly.

Note on this clonotype: The antigen is not known.

Prepared TCR beta cDNA libraries contained unique molecular identifiers. One entry per CDR3 protein, called by TCRdb with MiXCR from the PCR reads. The sample includes about 620,000 distinct CDR3 sequences, around 40% of them seen just once. The sample consisted of blood. The receptor's source is a girl aged 5-17 years with multiple sclerosis.

DNA of the CDR3: TGTGCCAGCCTTGACGGAACAGGGGAGCATTATGGCTACACCTTC. Its translation is CASLDGTGEHYGYTF. V is TRBV12-3 or TRBV12-4 and J is TRBJ1-2; 7 nucleotides line up with TRBD1. Trimming cost V 8 bases and J 5 bases; bases outside gene matches: 14. This CDR3 has 15 amino acids.